This T cell receptor beta chain was obtained from a study of T cells after yellow fever vaccination. Whole-study context: Fractions containing few cells were prepared with SMART-Seq v4 Ultra Low Input. Whole-study findings and limits: Some clonotypes were seen in both the CD4 and the CD8 compartments. These made up a small share and likely arose from convergent recombination. Most clones from primary vaccination were detected again post-booster (about 95% CD4, roughly 90% CD8).

This CDR3 region has 9 residues. Germline-derived CDR1 and CDR2 are SGHTA and FQGNSA. Trimming took off 5 bases at V and 10 bases at J, with 5 bases between the two ends. 5'RACE template switching generated TCR cDNA, adding a universal primer site and UMIs. TCRdb recomputed calls from the 5' RACE reads with MiXCR, one row per CDR3 protein. Among tens of thousands of distinct CDR3 sequences listed, 6.5% to 8% were seen once. The rearrangement uses TRBV7-2 and TRBJ1-1; the D is unclear. Sample: CD8+ T cells not binding an NS4B(214-222) dextramer, sorted from PBMCs, taken about 49 days after the first yellow fever vaccination. This receptor was obtained from a man aged 18-30 years who received the YFV17D yellow fever vaccine. The CDR3: CASSPPAFF. CDR3 nucleotides: TGTGCCAGCAGCCCCCCAGCTTTCTTT.